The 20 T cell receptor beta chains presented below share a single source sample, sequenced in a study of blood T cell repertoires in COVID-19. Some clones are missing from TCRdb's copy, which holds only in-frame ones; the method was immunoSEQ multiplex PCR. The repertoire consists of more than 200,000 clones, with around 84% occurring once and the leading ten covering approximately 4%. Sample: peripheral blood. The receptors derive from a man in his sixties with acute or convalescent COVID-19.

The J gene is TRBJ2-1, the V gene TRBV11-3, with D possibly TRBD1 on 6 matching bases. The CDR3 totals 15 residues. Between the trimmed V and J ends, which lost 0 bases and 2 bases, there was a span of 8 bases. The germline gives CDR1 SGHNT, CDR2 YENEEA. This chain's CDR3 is CASSLDEGAYNEQFF. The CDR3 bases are TGTGCCAGCAGCTTAGATGAGGGGGCCTACAATGAGCAGTTCTTC.

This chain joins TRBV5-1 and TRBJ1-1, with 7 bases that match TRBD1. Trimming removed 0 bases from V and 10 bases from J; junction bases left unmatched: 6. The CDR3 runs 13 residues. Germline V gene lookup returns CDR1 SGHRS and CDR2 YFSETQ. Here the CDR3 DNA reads TGCGCCAGCAGCTTGGGACAGGGTGACCGAGCTTTCTTT. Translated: CASSLGQGDRAFF. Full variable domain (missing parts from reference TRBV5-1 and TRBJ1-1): KAGVTQTPRYLIKTRGQQVTLSCSPISGHRSVSWYQQTPGQGLQFLFEYFSETQRNKGNFPGRFSGRQFSNSRSEMNVSTLELGDSALYLCASSLGQGDRAFFGQGTRLTVV.

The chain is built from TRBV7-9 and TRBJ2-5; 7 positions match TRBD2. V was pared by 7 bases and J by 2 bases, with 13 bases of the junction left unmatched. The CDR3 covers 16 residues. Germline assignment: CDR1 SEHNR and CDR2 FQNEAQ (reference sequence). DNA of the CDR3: TGTGCCAGCACCCCTCGGAGGGAGGGCCTACAAGAGACCCAGTACTTC. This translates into CASTPRREGLQETQYF.

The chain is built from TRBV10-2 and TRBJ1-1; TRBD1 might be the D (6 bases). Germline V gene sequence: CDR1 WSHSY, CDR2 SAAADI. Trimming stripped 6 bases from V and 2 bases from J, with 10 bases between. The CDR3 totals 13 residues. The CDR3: CASRGQTNTEAFF. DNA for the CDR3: TGCGCCAGCAGAGGACAGACTAACACTGAAGCTTTCTTT.

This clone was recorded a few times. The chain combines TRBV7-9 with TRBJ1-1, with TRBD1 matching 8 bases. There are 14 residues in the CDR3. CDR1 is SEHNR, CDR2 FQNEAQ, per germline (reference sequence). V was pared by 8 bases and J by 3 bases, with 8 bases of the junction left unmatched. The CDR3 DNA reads TGTGCCAGCCGAATGACAGGGGTCGACACTGAAGCTTTCTTT. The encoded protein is CASRMTGVDTEAFF.

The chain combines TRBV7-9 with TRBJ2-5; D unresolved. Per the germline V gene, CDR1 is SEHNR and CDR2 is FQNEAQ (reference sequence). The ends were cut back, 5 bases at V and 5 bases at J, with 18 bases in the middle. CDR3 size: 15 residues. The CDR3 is CASSPPESPGETQYF. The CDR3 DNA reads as TGTGCCAGCAGCCCCCCAGAGTCCCCCGGGGAGACCCAGTACTTC.

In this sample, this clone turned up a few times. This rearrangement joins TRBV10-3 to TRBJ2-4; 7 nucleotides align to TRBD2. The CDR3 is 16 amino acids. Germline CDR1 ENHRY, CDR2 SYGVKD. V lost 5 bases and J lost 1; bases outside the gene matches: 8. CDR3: CAISPGGRLAKNIQYF. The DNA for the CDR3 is TGTGCCATCAGTCCGGGCGGGAGACTGGCCAAAAACATTCAGTACTTC.

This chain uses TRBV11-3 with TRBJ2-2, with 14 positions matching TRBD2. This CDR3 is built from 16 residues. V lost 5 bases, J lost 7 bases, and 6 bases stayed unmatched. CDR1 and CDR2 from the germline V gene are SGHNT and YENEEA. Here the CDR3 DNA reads TGTGCCAGCAGCCCGGGGACTAGCGGGAGTGGCGGGGAGCTGTTTTTT. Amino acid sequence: CASSPGTSGSGGELFF.

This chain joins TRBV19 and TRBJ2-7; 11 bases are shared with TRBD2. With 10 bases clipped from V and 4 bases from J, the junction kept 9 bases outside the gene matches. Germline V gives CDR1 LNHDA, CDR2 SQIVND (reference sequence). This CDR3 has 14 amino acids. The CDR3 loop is CATLAGGPGYEQYF. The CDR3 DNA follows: TGTGCCACATTAGCGGGAGGGCCTGGGTACGAGCAGTACTTC.

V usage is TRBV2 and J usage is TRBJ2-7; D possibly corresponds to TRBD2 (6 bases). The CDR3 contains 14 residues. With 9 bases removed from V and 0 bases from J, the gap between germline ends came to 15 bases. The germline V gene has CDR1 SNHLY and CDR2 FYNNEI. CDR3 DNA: TGTGCCAGTATGAAGGGACTGATCTCCTACGAGCAGTACTTC. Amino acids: CASMKGLISYEQYF. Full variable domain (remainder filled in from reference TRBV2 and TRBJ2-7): EPEVTQTPSHQVTQMGQEVILRCVPISNHLYFYWYRQILGQKVEFLVSFYNNEISEKSEIFDDQFSVERPDGSNFTLKIRSTKLEDSAMYFCASMKGLISYEQYFGPGTRLTVT.

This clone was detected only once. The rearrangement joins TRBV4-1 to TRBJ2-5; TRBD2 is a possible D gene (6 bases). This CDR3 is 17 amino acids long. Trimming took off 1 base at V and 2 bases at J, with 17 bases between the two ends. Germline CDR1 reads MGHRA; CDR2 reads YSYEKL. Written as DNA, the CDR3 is TGCGCCAGCAGCCAAGCCCATCGAGCGGACTATCAAGAGACCCAGTACTTC. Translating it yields CASSQAHRADYQETQYF.

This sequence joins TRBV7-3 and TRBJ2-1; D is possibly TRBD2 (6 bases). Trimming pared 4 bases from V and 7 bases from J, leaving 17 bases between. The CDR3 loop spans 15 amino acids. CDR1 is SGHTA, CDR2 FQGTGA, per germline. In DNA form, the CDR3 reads TGTGCCAGCAGCTCCCGCCCAAGGGCGGGAAATGAGCAGTTCTTC. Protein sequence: CASSSRPRAGNEQFF.

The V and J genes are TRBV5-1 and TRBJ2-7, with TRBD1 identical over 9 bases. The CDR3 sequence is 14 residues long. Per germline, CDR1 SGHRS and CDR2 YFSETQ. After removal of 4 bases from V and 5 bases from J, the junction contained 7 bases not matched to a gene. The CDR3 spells CASSPGQGRNEQYF. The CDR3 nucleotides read TGCGCCAGCAGCCCCGGACAGGGGCGGAACGAGCAGTACTTC.

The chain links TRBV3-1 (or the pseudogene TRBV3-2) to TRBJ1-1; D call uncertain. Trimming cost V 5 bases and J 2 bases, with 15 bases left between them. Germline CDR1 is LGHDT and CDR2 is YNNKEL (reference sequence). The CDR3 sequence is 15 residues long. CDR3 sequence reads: CASSNLDRSNTEAFF. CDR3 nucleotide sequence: TGTGCCAGCAGCAACCTAGATAGGAGCAACACTGAAGCTTTCTTT.

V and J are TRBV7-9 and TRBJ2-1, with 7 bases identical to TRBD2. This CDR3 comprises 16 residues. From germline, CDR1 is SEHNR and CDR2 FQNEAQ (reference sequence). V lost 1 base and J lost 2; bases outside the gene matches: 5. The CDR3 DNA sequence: TGTGCCAGCAGCTTAGGAGGGGCGGGGGCCTACAATGAGCAGTTCTTC. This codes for CASSLGGAGAYNEQFF.

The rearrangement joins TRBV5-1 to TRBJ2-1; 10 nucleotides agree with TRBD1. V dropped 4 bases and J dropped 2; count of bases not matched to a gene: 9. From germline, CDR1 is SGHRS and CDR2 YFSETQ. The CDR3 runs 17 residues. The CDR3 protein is CASSPGTGVFPYNEQFF. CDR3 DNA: TGCGCCAGCAGCCCCGGGACAGGGGTGTTCCCCTACAATGAGCAGTTCTTC.

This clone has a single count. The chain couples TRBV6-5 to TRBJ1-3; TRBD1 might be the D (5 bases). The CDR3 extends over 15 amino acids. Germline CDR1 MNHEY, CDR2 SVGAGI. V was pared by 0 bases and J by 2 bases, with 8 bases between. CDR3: CASSYSQGAGNTIYF. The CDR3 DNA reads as TGTGCCAGCAGTTACTCGCAGGGTGCTGGAAACACCATATATTTT.

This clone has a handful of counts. CDR3 in amino acids: CASSRGRTSGANVLTF. CDR3 sequence (DNA): TGTGCCAGCAGCAGGGGGCGGACCTCTGGGGCCAACGTCCTGACTTTC. The genes are TRBV3-1 (or the pseudogene TRBV3-2) and TRBJ2-6, with 7 bases identical to TRBD1. Germline CDR1 LGHDT, CDR2 YNNKEL (reference sequence). This CDR3 region has 16 residues. V shed 5 bases, J shed 0 bases, and the junction held 4 bases outside the gene matches.

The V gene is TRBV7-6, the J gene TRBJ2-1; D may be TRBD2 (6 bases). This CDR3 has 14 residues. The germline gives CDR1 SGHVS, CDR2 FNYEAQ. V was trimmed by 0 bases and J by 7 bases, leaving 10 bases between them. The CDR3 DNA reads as TGTGCCAGCAGCTTAGCGGGAGGTCCAAATGAGCAGTTCTTC. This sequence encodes CASSLAGGPNEQFF.

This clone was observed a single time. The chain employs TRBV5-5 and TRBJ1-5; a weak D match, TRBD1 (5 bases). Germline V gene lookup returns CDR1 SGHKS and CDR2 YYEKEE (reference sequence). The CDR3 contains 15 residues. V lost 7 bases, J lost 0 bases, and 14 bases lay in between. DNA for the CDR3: TGTGCCAGCCGGCAGACAGCTTATAGCAATCAGCCCCAGCATTTT. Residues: CASRQTAYSNQPQHF.